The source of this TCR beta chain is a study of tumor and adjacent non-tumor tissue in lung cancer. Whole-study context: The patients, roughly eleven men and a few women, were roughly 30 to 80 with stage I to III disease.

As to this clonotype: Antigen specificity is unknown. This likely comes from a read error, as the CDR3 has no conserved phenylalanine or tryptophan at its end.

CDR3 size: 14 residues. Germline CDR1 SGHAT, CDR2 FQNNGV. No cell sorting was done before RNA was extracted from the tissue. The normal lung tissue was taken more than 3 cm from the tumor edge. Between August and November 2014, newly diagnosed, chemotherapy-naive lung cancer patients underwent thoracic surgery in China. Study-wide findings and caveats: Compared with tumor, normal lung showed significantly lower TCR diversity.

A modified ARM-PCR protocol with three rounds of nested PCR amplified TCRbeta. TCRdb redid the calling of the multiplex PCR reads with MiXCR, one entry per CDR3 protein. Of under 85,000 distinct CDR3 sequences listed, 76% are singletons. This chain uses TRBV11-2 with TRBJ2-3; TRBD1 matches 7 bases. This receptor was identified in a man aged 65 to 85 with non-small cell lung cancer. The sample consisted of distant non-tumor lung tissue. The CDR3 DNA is TGTGCCAGCAGCTCACAGGGGTTCCCAGATGCGCAGTATTCT. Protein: CASSSQGFPDAQYS.